The present entry profiles one TCR beta chain with its context. The CDR3 extends over 13 amino acids. V was clipped by 0 bases and J by 5 bases, with 8 bases between them. The germline CDR1 and CDR2 sequences are SGHRS and YFSETQ. Clones were sequenced by immunoSEQ multiplex PCR, and TCRdb holds only the in-frame ones, with some missing. The sample holds 65,000 to 95,000 clones; approximately 86% are singletons and the top ten take approximately 5%. This sample is drawn from a study of technical replicates of blood from several donors. The TCR was taken from a human donor in good health. Some clones in this sample may be carry-over from other donors' samples. V gene TRBV5-1 combines with J gene TRBJ2-5; the D gene is possibly TRBD2 (6 bases). Input material: PBMCs. The CDR3 loop is CASSLAGVETQYF. The CDR3 DNA is TGCGCCAGCAGCTTGGCGGGGGTGGAGACCCAGTACTTC.